Sequencing of this TCR beta chain was carried out in a study of vaccination and CD4 T cells after COVID-19. Study context: Each control was exposed to a CEFX pool, an HIV-1 Nef pool, or no peptide at all.

CDR1 is DFQATT, CDR2 SNEGSKA, per germline (reference sequence). The CDR3 extends over 12 amino acids. Trimming stripped 3 bases from V and 5 bases from J, with 10 bases between. Cultured CD4+ T-cell DNA underwent Oncomine TCR Beta short-read sequencing. TCRdb used MiXCR to reprocess the PCR reads, holding one entry per CDR3 protein. The sample includes about 7,100 distinct CDR3 sequences, around 62% of them seen just once. As to treatment: approximately 9-day PBMC culture with coronavirus spike peptide pools or control peptides (ViraFEST assay). With regard to this clonotype: Its target is unknown.

V usage is TRBV20-1 and J usage is TRBJ2-5; perhaps D is TRBD1 or TRBD2 (5 bases each). The sequenced material came from CD4+ T cells from blood, cultured in vitro. This TCR came from a human donor who had recovered from COVID-19. DNA for the CDR3: TGCAGTGCTAGTGGGGGAGCGGAGACCCAGTACTTC. This codes for CSASGGAETQYF.